These 20 T cell receptor beta chains share one sample of origin, sequenced in a study of cytomegalovirus exposure and HLA in healthy donors. Primers included in the PCR were 60 Vbeta and 13 Jbeta primers. TCRdb's copy holds only in-frame clones and misses some; the assay was immunoSEQ multiplex PCR. The sample contains 150,000 to 200,000 clones, around 78% of which appear only once. The sequenced sample was PBMCs. The receptors derive from a young man in good health and CMV-seronegative.

The rearrangement links TRBV6-1 to TRBJ2-2, with TRBD2 matching over 9 bases. J was trimmed by 5 bases and V by 8 bases; bases with no gene match: 3. This CDR3 is built from 13 residues. Germline loops: CDR1 MNHNS, CDR2 SASEGT. This CDR3 is CASAGLATGELFF. As DNA, the CDR3 is TGTGCCAGCGCGGGACTAGCTACCGGGGAGCTGTTTTTT.

The gene calls are TRBV6-1 and TRBJ2-1; possible D gene TRBD1, 7 bases. With 6 bases removed from V and 5 bases from J, the gap between germline ends came to 14 bases. This CDR3 is built from 14 residues. Germline assignment: CDR1 MNHNS and CDR2 SASEGT. CDR3 nucleotide sequence: TGTGCCAGCAGGGGGGAGGACAGGAACAATGAGCAGTTCTTC. Its protein is CASRGEDRNNEQFF.

This rearrangement joins TRBV5-1 to TRBJ2-1; TRBD1 aligns across 10 bases. The CDR3 is made up of 16 amino acids. The V gene end was trimmed by 3 bases and the J gene end by 4 bases; junction bases not matched to a gene: 7. Germline lookup yields CDR1 SGHRS and CDR2 YFSETQ. The CDR3 protein is CASSSGQGVGYNEQFF. The CDR3 DNA follows: TGCGCCAGCAGCTCTGGACAGGGGGTGGGGTACAATGAGCAGTTCTTC. The full variable domain, completed using reference TRBV5-1 and TRBJ2-1, is KAGVTQTPRYLIKTRGQQVTLSCSPISGHRSVSWYQQTPGQGLQFLFEYFSETQRNKGNFPGRFSGRQFSNSRSEMNVSTLELGDSALYLCASSSGQGVGYNEQFFGPGTRLTVL.

The chain links TRBV11-3 to TRBJ2-3; no reliable D call. Germline V gives CDR1 SGHNT, CDR2 YENEEA. The CDR3 contains 18 residues. V was pared by 5 bases and J by 0 bases, with 21 bases between. The CDR3 DNA reads TGTGCCAGCAGCCTTACAACCCGGAGACGCTCTAGCACAGATACGCAGTATTTT. Translation gives CASSLTTRRRSSTDTQYF. Looking up the rest from reference TRBV11-3 and TRBJ2-3 gives the full variable domain: EAGVVQSPRYKIIEKKQPVAFWCNPISGHNTLYWYLQNLGQGPELLIRYENEEAVDDSQLPKDRFSAERLKGVDSTLKIQPAELGDSAVYLCASSLTTRRRSSTDTQYFGPGTRLTVL.

This chain connects TRBV5-6 to TRBJ1-6, with 9 bases identical to TRBD1. Per the germline V gene, CDR1 is SGHDT and CDR2 is YYEEEE. V trimming: 5 bases; J trimming: 9 bases; junction bases outside the gene matches: 12. The CDR3 spans 16 residues. The CDR3 bases are TGTGCCAGCAGACGCATGGGGACAGGGAGCGGTTCACCCCTCCACTTT. This codes for CASRRMGTGSGSPLHF.

There are a few counts of this clone. The rearrangement uses TRBV6-6 and TRBJ1-4, with D possibly matching TRBD1 (6 bases). V dropped 0 bases and J dropped 1 base, with 6 bases sitting between them. The CDR3 runs 15 residues. The germline CDR1 and CDR2 sequences are MNHNY and SVGAGI (reference sequence). Here the CDR3 reads CASSYSRGTNEKLFF. CDR3 sequence (DNA): TGTGCCAGCAGTTACTCCAGGGGAACTAATGAAAAACTGTTTTTT.

V gene TRBV19 combines with J gene TRBJ1-2; TRBD1 might be the D (6 bases). Germline V gives CDR1 LNHDA, CDR2 SQIVND (reference sequence). The CDR3 is 13 amino acids. V gave up 4 bases and J gave up 3 bases, with 9 bases separating them. The CDR3: CASSTPGDYGYTF. The CDR3 DNA reads as TGTGCCAGTAGTACTCCAGGGGACTATGGCTACACCTTC.

V is TRBV19 and J is TRBJ1-1; D gene uncertain. This CDR3 contains 15 residues. V was trimmed by 7 bases and J by 3 bases, leaving 18 bases between them. Looked up from germline, CDR1 is LNHDA and CDR2 is SQIVND (reference sequence). The CDR3 region has the DNA TGTGCCAGTATAGATCGAGGTGGTTGGGACACTGAAGCTTTCTTT. Residues: CASIDRGGWDTEAFF.

The chain couples TRBV4-2 to TRBJ2-2, with no clear D. Germline V gene lookup returns CDR1 LGHNA and CDR2 YNFKEQ. CDR3 length equals 16 residues. With 1 base removed from V and 1 base from J, the gap between germline ends came to 10 bases. The CDR3 sequence: CASSQATGLNTGELFF. As DNA, the CDR3 is TGTGCCAGCAGCCAAGCGACGGGTCTGAACACCGGGGAGCTGTTTTTT.

This clone was observed a handful of times. The chain employs TRBV18 and TRBJ2-7; the D gene is possibly TRBD1 (5 bases). The CDR3 covers 14 residues. V was cut by 1 base and J by 5 bases, with 12 bases left in between. Germline-derived CDR1 and CDR2 are KGHSH and LQKENI. In DNA form, the CDR3 reads TGTGCCAGCTCACCACAGGGATCGGACAACGAGCAGTACTTC. It codes for CASSPQGSDNEQYF.

V is TRBV27 and J is TRBJ1-1, with 10 bases matching TRBD1. CDR1 is MNHEY, CDR2 SMNVEV, per germline (reference sequence). V dropped 8 bases and J dropped 7; count of bases not matched to a gene: 19. The CDR3 runs to 17 residues. DNA of the CDR3: TGTGCCAGCCTTAGCCGGTTTCGACAGGGGGCGCCGGGTGAAGCTTTCTTT. Translating gives CASLSRFRQGAPGEAFF.

The J gene is TRBJ2-3, the V gene TRBV7-9; the D is unclear. Looked up from germline, CDR1 is SEHNR and CDR2 is FQNEAQ (reference sequence). This CDR3 region has 13 residues. V was cut by 4 bases and J by 4 bases, with 9 bases left in between. The CDR3, as DNA: TGTGCCAGCAGCTCGCGGCCCCCAGATACGCAGTATTTT. Translation: CASSSRPPDTQYF. Full variable domain (rest looked up from reference TRBV7-9 and TRBJ2-3): DTGVSQNPRHKITKRGQNVTFRCDPISEHNRLYWYRQTLGQGPEFLTYFQNEAQLEKSRLLSDRFSAERPKGSFSTLEIQRTEQGDSAMYLCASSSRPPDTQYFGPGTRLTVL.

The CDR3 DNA is TGCGCCAGCAGCGAGGGTCGGCGAGGGAGTAATGGCTACACCTTC. Encoded protein: CASSEGRRGSNGYTF. This chain links TRBV5-1 with TRBJ1-2; no clear D. The CDR3 is 15 residues long. Between the trimmed V and J ends, which lost 4 bases and 6 bases, there was a span of 19 bases. Germline lookup yields CDR1 SGHRS and CDR2 YFSETQ.

The V gene is TRBV5-5, the J gene TRBJ1-4; D ambiguous. CDR3 length: 14 amino acids. Germline V gives CDR1 SGHKS, CDR2 YYEKEE (reference sequence). Trimming removed 1 base at V and 8 bases at J, with 12 bases between. The CDR3 sequence is CASSLRGFGEKLFF. The CDR3 nucleotides are TGTGCCAGCAGCTTGCGGGGTTTTGGCGAAAAACTGTTTTTT.

The chain recombines TRBV25-1 with TRBJ1-5, with 7 bases fitting TRBD1. Trimming cost V 5 bases and J 1 base; bases outside gene matches: 2. Germline V gives CDR1 MGHDK, CDR2 SYGVNS. The CDR3 has 14 residues. The CDR3 coding sequence is TGTGCCAGCAGTCTGACAGGGAGCAATCAGCCCCAGCATTTT. Its translation is CASSLTGSNQPQHF.

The chain recombines TRBV5-1 with TRBJ1-2; no definite D call. Germline V gene lookup returns CDR1 SGHRS and CDR2 YFSETQ. The CDR3 is made up of 13 amino acids. V shed 4 bases and J shed 0 bases, with 7 bases lying between them. CDR3 sequence: CASSQTANYGYTF. For the CDR3, the DNA is TGCGCCAGCAGCCAAACAGCTAACTATGGCTACACCTTC.

The rearrangement links TRBV7-8 to TRBJ1-4; D is perhaps TRBD1 (5 bases). Looked up from germline, CDR1 is SGHVS and CDR2 is FQNEAQ. This CDR3 has 15 residues. The V and J ends lost 5 bases and 1 base respectively, with 11 bases between them. This CDR3 is CASSVRTLTNEKLFF. The CDR3 DNA is TGTGCCAGCAGCGTCCGGACACTAACTAATGAAAAACTGTTTTTT. The entire variable domain, with the rest obtained from reference TRBV7-8 and TRBJ1-4, is as follows: GAGVSQSPRYKVAKRGQDVALRCDPISGHVSLFWYQQALGQGPEFLTYFQNEAQLDKSGLPSDRFFAERPEGSVSTLKIQRTQQEDSAVYLCASSVRTLTNEKLFFGSGTQLSVL.

This clone was seen more than once but under ten times. This sequence joins TRBV2 and TRBJ2-1; a possible D gene is TRBD1 (8 bases). Germline CDR1 SNHLY, CDR2 FYNNEI. The CDR3 totals 17 residues. V lost 8 bases, J lost 2 bases, and 22 bases lay in between. The DNA for the CDR3 is TGTGCCAGCCCCGGGACAGGAGGACTAGGGGCCTACAATGAGCAGTTCTTC. Protein: CASPGTGGLGAYNEQFF.

The chain employs TRBV5-6 and TRBJ2-7; perhaps TRBD2 as D (6 bases). CDR3 length: 13 amino acids. V was pared by 4 bases and J by 6 bases, with 14 bases between. Germline V gene data show CDR1 as SGHDT and CDR2 as YYEEEE. CDR3 DNA sequence: TGTGCCAGCAGCCCCGGGGGTACAGGCGAGCAGTACTTC. Its translation is CASSPGGTGEQYF.

The rearrangement links TRBV6-1 to TRBJ2-1, with 8 bases fitting TRBD2. The CDR3 is 15 residues long. With 10 bases clipped from V and 13 bases from J, the junction kept 21 bases outside the gene matches. Germline CDR1 reads MNHNS; CDR2 reads SASEGT. The CDR3 DNA reads as TGTGCCATCAACGGGAGGGGTCCAGCCCGTGAAATACAGTTCTTC. This translates into CAINGRGPAREIQFF.